The 16 T cell receptor beta chains below come from one sample, sequenced in a study of response to subunit inactivated influenza vaccine. Each CDR3 protein gets one entry after TCRdb re-called the RT-PCR reads with MiXCR. The profile shows 500,000 to 600,000 distinct CDR3 sequences, 15% to 20% of them singletons. Here the sequenced sample was CD4+ T cells sorted from PBMCs, taken around 2 years after vaccination. Source of these receptors: a man aged 50-75 years who received an inactivated influenza vaccine.

This clonotype was seen at least ten times. V and J are TRBV29-1 and TRBJ1-5; weak D call: TRBD1 (5 bases). Trimming stripped 4 bases from V and 5 bases from J, with 12 bases between. CDR1 is SQVTM, CDR2 ANQGSEA, per germline. The CDR3 contains 13 residues. This CDR3 is CSVVGVDDQPQHF. The CDR3 nucleotides are TGCAGCGTTGTAGGGGTCGACGATCAGCCCCAGCATTTT. The entire variable domain, with the rest obtained from reference TRBV29-1 and TRBJ1-5, is as follows: SAVISQKPSRDICQRGTSLTIQCQVDSQVTMMFWYRQQPGQSLTLIATANQGSEATYESGFVIDKFPISRPNLTFSTLTVSNMSPEDSSIYLCSVVGVDDQPQHFGDGTRLSIL.

The chain has TRBV5-1 and TRBJ2-7; D is possibly TRBD1 or TRBD2 (5 bases each). There are 18 residues in the CDR3. Looked up from germline, CDR1 is SGHRS and CDR2 is YFSETQ. The V gene lost 4 bases and the J gene lost 0 bases, with 23 bases spanning the gap. In nucleotides, the CDR3 is TGCGCCAGCAGCATACGCCTTCCGGGACCGACAAGCTCCTACGAGCAGTACTTC. Its translation: CASSIRLPGPTSSYEQYF.

The CDR3: CSARVGGGSTGELFF. DNA of the CDR3: TGCAGTGCTAGAGTAGGTGGAGGTAGCACCGGGGAGCTGTTTTTT. The chain uses TRBV20-1 and TRBJ2-2, with D possibly matching TRBD2 (5 bases). The CDR3 runs 15 residues. Germline lookup yields CDR1 DFQATT and CDR2 SNEGSKA (reference sequence). Trimming stripped 1 base from V and 4 bases from J, with 13 bases between.

This clonotype was counted ten times or more. The chain employs TRBV5-1 and TRBJ2-3, with no clear D. Germline lookup yields CDR1 SGHRS and CDR2 YFSETQ. V was cut by 8 bases and J by 2 bases, with 12 bases left in between. The CDR3 covers 13 residues. DNA of the CDR3: TGCGCCAGTCTGAGACCGAACACAGATACGCAGTATTTT. Amino acids: CASLRPNTDTQYF.

The chain couples TRBV27 to TRBJ2-3; tentatively, D is TRBD1 or TRBD2 (6 bases each). V lost 0 bases and J 3 bases, leaving 13 bases between the germline ends. There are 16 residues in the CDR3. Germline values: CDR1 MNHEY, CDR2 SMNVEV (reference sequence). The CDR3 protein is CASSLSGGGRTDTQYF. The CDR3 DNA reads as TGTGCCAGCAGTTTATCTGGTGGGGGGCGAACAGATACGCAGTATTTT.

The rearrangement links TRBV5-1 to TRBJ2-1; 11 bases agree with TRBD1. The germline V gene has CDR1 SGHRS and CDR2 YFSETQ. The CDR3 consists of 14 residues. Trimming at V came to 4 bases and at J to 8 bases, leaving 5 bases not matched to a gene. CDR3 sequence: CASSRGDRGYEQFF. CDR3 nucleotides: TGCGCCAGCAGCAGAGGGGACAGGGGGTATGAGCAGTTCTTC.

This clonotype was recorded a few times. The chain joins TRBV6-2 or TRBV6-3 to TRBJ2-7; 9 nucleotides line up with TRBD1. Germline V gene lookup returns CDR1 MNHEY and CDR2 SVGEGT. There are 15 residues in the CDR3. V lost 4 bases, J lost 6 bases, and 10 bases stayed unmatched. The CDR3 DNA reads TGTGCCAGCAGTTCCGCCCGGACAGGGGTTATCGAGCAGTACTTC. This gives the protein CASSSARTGVIEQYF.

The gene calls are TRBV20-1 and TRBJ2-5, with TRBD2 identical over 7 bases. Germline lookup yields CDR1 DFQATT and CDR2 SNEGSKA (reference sequence). V was clipped by 0 bases and J by 5 bases; unmatched bases: 9. CDR3 size: 15 residues. The CDR3, as DNA: TGCAGTGCTAGAGATGTGGCAGGGAGGGGTGAGACCCAGTACTTC. This codes for CSARDVAGRGETQYF.

The chain combines TRBV29-1 with TRBJ2-1; 8 bases match TRBD2. The CDR3 has 13 amino acids. V lost 4 bases, J lost 4 bases, and 3 bases stayed unmatched. Germline values: CDR1 SQVTM, CDR2 ANQGSEA. CDR3 loop: CSVAPGGYNEQFF. As DNA, the CDR3 is TGCAGCGTTGCGCCGGGGGGGTACAATGAGCAGTTCTTC.

This clonotype was recorded a few times. The gene calls are TRBV6-5 and TRBJ2-2, with D possibly TRBD1 on 5 matching bases. Trimming pared 0 bases from V and 3 bases from J, leaving 20 bases between. This CDR3 comprises 19 residues. CDR1 is MNHEY, CDR2 SVGAGI, per germline. CDR3 DNA sequence: TGTGCCAGCAGTTACTCTAGGGGCAGTAGATTCGGACACACCGGGGAGCTGTTTTTT. Encoded protein: CASSYSRGSRFGHTGELFF.

The chain combines TRBV29-1 with TRBJ2-5; D not certain. V lost 3 bases and J lost 1, with 6 bases in between. CDR3 length: 12 residues. From germline, CDR1 is SQVTM and CDR2 ANQGSEA. DNA for the CDR3: TGCAGCGTTGATCCCAGCCAAGAGACCCAGTACTTC. It is translated as CSVDPSQETQYF.

The chain uses TRBV9 and TRBJ2-7, with 9 bases aligning to TRBD1. Germline V CDR1 and CDR2: SGDLS, YYNGEE. The ends lost 4 bases at V and 5 bases at J; junction bases unmatched: 7. The CDR3 runs 14 residues. CDR3 in amino acids: CASSPGTGFNEQYF. The CDR3 nucleotides read TGTGCCAGCAGCCCTGGGACAGGGTTCAACGAGCAGTACTTC.

The chain carries TRBV27 and TRBJ1-1, with D possibly matching TRBD1 (5 bases). This CDR3 is 13 amino acids long. Trimming left V 5 bases short and J 5 bases short, with 12 bases between. CDR1 is MNHEY and CDR2 is SMNVEV in the germline V gene (reference sequence). Here the CDR3 DNA reads TGTGCCAGCAGTAGGAAGGGGAGGACTGAAGCTTTCTTT. Translating it yields CASSRKGRTEAFF.

This chain uses TRBV20-1 with TRBJ1-5, with 7 bases matching TRBD1. The CDR3 totals 14 residues. J gave up 0 bases and V 6 bases, and 5 bases lay outside the gene matches. The germline V gene has CDR1 DFQATT and CDR2 SNEGSKA (reference sequence). CDR3 protein: CSAQDRLSNQPQHF. The CDR3 coding sequence is TGCAGTGCCCAGGACAGGCTTAGCAATCAGCCCCAGCATTTT.

This clonotype has a handful of counts. This sequence joins TRBV4-3 and TRBJ2-1, with TRBD2 identical over 10 bases. This CDR3 has 19 residues. Germline-derived CDR1 and CDR2 are LGHNA and YSLEER. V was pared by 0 bases and J by 4 bases, with 12 bases of the junction left unmatched. The CDR3 is CASSQEFSGRALVYNEQFF. DNA of the CDR3: TGCGCCAGCAGCCAAGAGTTCAGCGGGAGGGCCTTGGTGTACAATGAGCAGTTCTTC.

This clonotype has at least ten counts. This chain links TRBV5-1 with TRBJ1-2; D is ambiguous. Looked up from germline, CDR1 is SGHRS and CDR2 is YFSETQ. The V end lost 4 bases, the J end lost 4 bases, and 11 bases lay between the germline ends. CDR3 size: 13 residues. The CDR3 protein is CASSPADGYGYTF. In DNA, the CDR3 is TGCGCCAGCAGCCCGGCGGACGGCTATGGCTACACCTTC.